The 16 T cell receptor beta chains presented below share a single source sample, sequenced in a study of blood T cell repertoires in COVID-19. Sequencing used immunoSEQ multiplex PCR; TCRdb keeps in-frame clones, though not all of them. This repertoire shows under 350,000 clones, 80% to 90% found once; its top ten account for approximately 4%. The sequencing input was PBMCs or T cells enriched from blood (not recorded which). Source of these receptors: a middle-aged woman with acute COVID-19.

CDR3: CASNTGDTEKLFF. In nucleotides, the CDR3 is TGCGCCAGCAACACAGGGGATACCGAAAAACTGTTTTTT. The chain links TRBV4-1 to TRBJ1-4; the match to TRBD1 covers 7 bases. V shed 7 bases, J shed 8 bases, and the junction held 7 bases outside the gene matches. The CDR3 loop spans 13 amino acids. Germline V gene lookup returns CDR1 MGHRA and CDR2 YSYEKL.

V gene TRBV5-6 combines with J gene TRBJ1-1; 7 bases map to TRBD1. CDR3 size: 14 residues. CDR1 SGHDT and CDR2 YYEEEE come from the germline V gene. V gave up 6 bases and J gave up 4 bases; unmatched junction bases: 9. As DNA, the CDR3 is TGTGCCAGCACACGGGCAGGGGGTGGCACTGAAGCTTTCTTT. Its translation is CASTRAGGGTEAFF.

The rearrangement uses TRBV5-4 and TRBJ2-1; 9 bases match TRBD2. Germline V lookup: CDR1 SGHNT, CDR2 YYREEE (reference sequence). The CDR3 has 12 residues. V lost 2 bases and J lost 12; bases outside the gene matches: 3. For the CDR3, the DNA is TGTGCCAGCAGCTTTGGACTAGCGCGGCAGTTCTTC. It encodes CASSFGLARQFF.

This rearrangement joins TRBV5-1 to TRBJ1-2, with a weak D call TRBD1 (5 bases). Germline assignment: CDR1 SGHRS and CDR2 YFSETQ. The V and J ends lost 3 bases and 4 bases respectively, with 16 bases between them. The CDR3 is 15 amino acids. CDR3 sequence (DNA): TGCGCCAGCAGCTATACCGGGCAGGGTGGCTATGGCTACACCTTC. Translating it yields CASSYTGQGGYGYTF.

The CDR3 region is CASSRGGVYGYTF. In DNA form, the CDR3 reads TGTGCCAGCAGTCGGGGGGGAGTCTATGGCTACACCTTC. This rearrangement joins TRBV5-4 to TRBJ1-2; the D gene is possibly TRBD1 (5 bases). This CDR3 contains 13 residues. From germline, CDR1 is SGHNT and CDR2 YYREEE (reference sequence). V lost 5 bases and J 4 bases, leaving 12 bases between the germline ends.

The chain couples TRBV9 to TRBJ1-2, with a weak D call TRBD1 (6 bases). V was clipped by 0 bases and J by 2 bases, with 8 bases between them. The CDR3 sequence is 14 residues long. The V gene's germline CDR1 is SGDLS and CDR2 YYNGEE. CDR3 sequence: CASSVGQGNYGYTF. CDR3 bases: TGTGCCAGCAGCGTAGGGCAGGGGAACTATGGCTACACCTTC.

The chain recombines TRBV6-4 with TRBJ2-2; TRBD2 matches at 7 bases. With 4 bases clipped from V and 5 bases from J, the junction kept 1 base outside the gene matches. Germline V gene lookup returns CDR1 MRHNA and CDR2 SNTAGT. This CDR3 spans 13 amino acids. CDR3 sequence (DNA): TGTGCCAGCAGTGGTAGCGGGACCGGGGAGCTGTTTTTT. Its protein product is CASSGSGTGELFF.

Only one count was recorded for this clone. The V gene is TRBV24-1, the J gene TRBJ2-3, with 8 positions matching TRBD1. CDR1 and CDR2 (germline): KGHDR, SFDVKD. The CDR3 is made up of 15 amino acids. J lost 3 bases, V lost 7 bases, and 8 bases had no gene match. Here the CDR3 DNA reads TGTGCCACCAGAGCAACAGGGGGGAGGACAGATACGCAGTATTTT. This codes for CATRATGGRTDTQYF.

The chain uses TRBV20-1 and TRBJ1-1, with TRBD1 as a possible D gene (6 bases). The CDR3 consists of 15 residues. The V end was cut by 3 bases, the J end by 1 base, with 15 bases between. Germline lookup yields CDR1 DFQATT and CDR2 SNEGSKA (reference sequence). The CDR3 coding sequence is TGCAGTGCTAGTGACGGACAGTATACGAACACTGAAGCTTTCTTT. Amino acids: CSASDGQYTNTEAFF.

Only a few counts were recorded for this clone. This chain uses TRBV11-2 with TRBJ2-7; 11 nucleotides line up with TRBD1. Germline values: CDR1 SGHAT, CDR2 FQNNGV. The CDR3 runs 16 residues. Germline trimming cut 5 bases from V and 3 bases from J; bases unmatched to any gene: 9. The CDR3 spells CASSPSRTGGFYEQYF. The CDR3 DNA reads TGTGCCAGCAGCCCAAGCCGGACAGGGGGCTTCTACGAGCAGTACTTC.

Only a few counts were recorded for this clone. This chain uses TRBV9 with TRBJ1-5; 8 bases align to TRBD1. The V and J ends lost 5 bases and 7 bases, in that order; junction bases with no gene match: 5. Germline lookup yields CDR1 SGDLS and CDR2 YYNGEE. There are 13 residues in the CDR3. CDR3 sequence (DNA): TGTGCCAGCAGTCGACAGGGGTCCCAGCCCCAGCATTTT. Amino acid sequence: CASSRQGSQPQHF.

The gene calls are TRBV9 and TRBJ2-2, with D tentatively TRBD1 (5 bases). The CDR3 is made up of 14 amino acids. Germline CDR1 and CDR2: SGDLS and YYNGEE. V was trimmed by 0 bases and J by 4 bases, leaving 7 bases between them. CDR3 residues: CASSVGGVTGELFF. For the CDR3, the DNA is TGTGCCAGCAGCGTAGGGGGCGTCACCGGGGAGCTGTTTTTT.

This rearrangement joins TRBV28 to TRBJ1-1, with 9 bases identical to TRBD1. J was trimmed by 0 bases and V by 4 bases; bases with no gene match: 6. Germline lookup yields CDR1 MDHEN and CDR2 SYDVKM. CDR3 length equals 16 residues. CDR3 nucleotides: TGTGCCAGCAGTTCGGGACAGGGAGTACTGAACACTGAAGCTTTCTTT. As protein: CASSSGQGVLNTEAFF.

The table lists this clone with a count of one. V is TRBV28 and J is TRBJ2-7; the D is unclear. The CDR3 is made up of 15 amino acids. Germline V gene data show CDR1 as MDHEN and CDR2 as SYDVKM. Trimming cost V 4 bases and J 3 bases, with 16 bases left between them. CDR3 DNA sequence: TGTGCCAGCAGTTCCCCCGGTGCTGCCCGCTACGAGCAGTACTTC. This translates into CASSSPGAARYEQYF.

This clone was counted a few times. This chain links TRBV6-6 with TRBJ1-2, with D tentatively TRBD1 (5 bases). Germline V gene data show CDR1 as MNHNY and CDR2 as SVGAGI (reference sequence). The V gene lost 0 bases and the J gene lost 3 bases, with 11 bases spanning the gap. This CDR3 comprises 15 residues. CDR3 sequence: CASSYSTQQDYGYTF. DNA for the CDR3: TGTGCCAGCAGTTACTCGACCCAACAGGACTATGGCTACACCTTC.

This chain joins TRBV5-4 and TRBJ2-5, with a possible D match to TRBD1 (6 bases). Per the germline V gene, CDR1 is SGHNT and CDR2 is YYREEE (reference sequence). The CDR3 runs 14 residues. Trimming removed 4 bases from V and 1 base from J, with 11 bases in between. This CDR3 is CASSAGQSQETQYF. The DNA of the CDR3 is TGTGCCAGCAGCGCAGGACAGTCCCAAGAGACCCAGTACTTC.